This TCR beta chain came from a study of vaccination effects on CD4 cells after COVID-19 (dated by TCRdb to between 2021 and 2022). Broadly, across the study: Each participant got two doses of an mRNA SARS-CoV-2 vaccine, either BNT162b2 or mRNA-1273. SARS-CoV-2 spike-specific CD4+ TCR repertoires were compared before and after mRNA vaccination in COVID-19 convalescent patients and in infection-naive vaccine recipients. A total of over nine COVID-19 convalescent patients and a handful of SARS-CoV-2-naive healthy vaccine recipients were included in the full study. The Oncomine TCR Beta short-read assay on an Illumina iSeq 100 was used to sequence cultures from other donors in the study.

Library construction relied on the immunoSEQ multiplex PCR assay. DNA from the cultured and isolated CD4+ T cells underwent TCR beta CDR3 sequencing. The source study handled its data this way. Non-productive TCR sequences were discarded, and reads were trimmed to the CDR3 region, with only CDR3s of 7 or more amino acids retained. The MANAFEST web app was used to identify antigen-specific clonotypes by comparing expansion in peptide wells with expansion in reference cultures. For clones to be considered positive, expansion at FDR<0.05 versus reference and all other wells, an odds ratio above 5, and a frequency above 0.1% in two replicate wells were required. Cross-reactive clonotypes were defined as significantly expanded in SARS-CoV-2 spike wells and in at least one common cold coronavirus spike condition. CDR3 similarity was assessed by Levenshtein distance with the stringdist R package, and unrooted trees were built with ape in R 3.6.1. This immuneACCESS table, as held by TCRdb, lists in-frame sequences with V and J called but not all clones. Of the missing ones, under half trace to an unresolved V gene in checked studies; the others have no known cause. Clone size and V and J calls were adopted from that table, with D and trimming inferred from the DNA. Within this sample are 77,000 or so clones, with around 79% of them counted one time only. Of the sample, roughly 10% is held by the ten largest clones.

Sequences MNHEY (CDR1) and SVGEGT (CDR2) are obtained from the germline V gene. The CDR3 runs 16 residues from the cysteine to the phenylalanine. This entry keeps only the CDR3 DNA: 48 bases, framed from base 1. For this chain, trimming is 2 bases at the V end and 0 bases at the J end, and the number of junction bases without a gene match is 5. Here is what the overall study found, with its caveats: Clones induced by infection and clones induced by vaccination both contracted markedly at late timepoints after vaccination, which fits with T cell responses waning over time. Among healthy vaccine recipients, nearly all vaccine-induced clones were SARS-CoV-2 mono-reactive, and only 1 of 255 was cross-reactive with common cold coronaviruses. The study was limited by a small number of convalescent patients and lacked early post-infection timepoints.

On this clone itself: The antigen this receptor binds is unknown. No base-level quality is on record; no much larger clone is a single base apart.

In the ViraFEST assay, PBMC were stimulated with viral peptide pools, and antigen-specific CD4+ T cell clonotypes were then identified by expansion using TCR sequencing. After approximately eleven days of culture, CD4+ T cells were isolated with the EasySep CD4+ T cell isolation kit. None of the healthy vaccine recipients had a prior SARS-CoV-2 infection, which was confirmed by nucleocapsid antibody tests that came back negative both before and after vaccination. Some 2 million PBMC per well were cultured in IMDM with roughly 5% human AB serum, around 10 IU/ml IL-2 and gentamicin, plus 10 ug/ml peptides. On days 3 and 7, half of the culture medium was replaced with fresh IL-2-containing medium. Each peptide stimulation condition was cultured in triplicate wells unless otherwise noted. PBMC were separated from whole blood using Ficoll-Paque Plus gradient centrifugation and were then either cryopreserved at -140C or used fresh. The overlapping peptide pools covered the spike proteins of SARS-CoV-2 and of the common cold coronaviruses HCoV-NL63, HCoV-OC43 and HCoV-229E. The QIAamp micro DNA kit was used to extract genomic DNA from the cultured CD4+ T cells.

The specimen was CD4+ T cells from PBMCs cultured with SARS-CoV-2 spike peptides, collected before COVID-19 vaccination. The cell subset or site label on this specimen signifies: SARS-CoV-2 spike overlapping peptide pool stimulation. This receptor was obtained from a human donor who received a COVID-19 vaccine. The chain is encoded by TRBV6-2 or TRBV6-3 joined to TRBJ2-5; TRBD1 agrees with 8 junctional bases. The nucleotides are TGTGCCAGCAGTTACGGGCGGACAGGGTACCAAGAGACCCAGTACTTC. Its protein product is CASSYGRTGYQETQYF.